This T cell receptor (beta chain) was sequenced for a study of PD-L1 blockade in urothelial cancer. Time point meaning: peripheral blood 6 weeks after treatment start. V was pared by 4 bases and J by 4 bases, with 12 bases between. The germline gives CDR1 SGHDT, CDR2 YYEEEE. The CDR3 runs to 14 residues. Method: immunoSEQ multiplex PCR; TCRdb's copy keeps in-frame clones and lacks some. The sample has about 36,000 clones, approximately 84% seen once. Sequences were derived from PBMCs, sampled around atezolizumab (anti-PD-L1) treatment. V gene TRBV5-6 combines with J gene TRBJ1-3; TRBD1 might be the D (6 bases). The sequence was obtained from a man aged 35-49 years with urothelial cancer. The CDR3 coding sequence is TGTGCCAGCAGCCCCAGGGGCAGAGGAAACACCATATATTTT. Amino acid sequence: CASSPRGRGNTIYF. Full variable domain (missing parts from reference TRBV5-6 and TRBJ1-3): DAGVTQSPTHLIKTRGQQVTLRCSPKSGHDTVSWYQQALGQGPQFIFQYYEEEERQRGNFPDRFSGHQFPNYSSELNVNALLLGDSALYLCASSPRGRGNTIYFGEGSWLTVV.